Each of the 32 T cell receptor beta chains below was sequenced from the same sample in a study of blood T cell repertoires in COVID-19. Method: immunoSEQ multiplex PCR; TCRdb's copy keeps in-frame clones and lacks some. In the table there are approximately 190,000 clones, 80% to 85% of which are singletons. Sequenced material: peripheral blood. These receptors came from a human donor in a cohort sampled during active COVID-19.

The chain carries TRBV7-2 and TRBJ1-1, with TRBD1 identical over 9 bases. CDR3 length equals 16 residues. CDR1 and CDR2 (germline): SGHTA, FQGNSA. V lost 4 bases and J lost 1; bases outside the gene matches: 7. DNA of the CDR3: TGTGCCAGCAGCTCAACAGGGGGCAGGGGGAACACTGAAGCTTTCTTT. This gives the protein CASSSTGGRGNTEAFF.

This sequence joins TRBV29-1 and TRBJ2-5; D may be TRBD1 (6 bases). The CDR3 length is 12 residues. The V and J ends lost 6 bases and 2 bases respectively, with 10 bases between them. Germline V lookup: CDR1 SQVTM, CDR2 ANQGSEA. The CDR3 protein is CSVGTFQETQYF. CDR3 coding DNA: TGCAGCGTCGGGACATTTCAAGAGACCCAGTACTTC.

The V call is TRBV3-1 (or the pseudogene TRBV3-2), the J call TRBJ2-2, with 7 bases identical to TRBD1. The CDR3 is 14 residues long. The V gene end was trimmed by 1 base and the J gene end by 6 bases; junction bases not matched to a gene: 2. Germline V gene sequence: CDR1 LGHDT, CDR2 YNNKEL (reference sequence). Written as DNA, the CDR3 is TGTGCCAGCAGCCAAGGGACAGGTCCCGGGGAGCTGTTTTTT. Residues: CASSQGTGPGELFF.

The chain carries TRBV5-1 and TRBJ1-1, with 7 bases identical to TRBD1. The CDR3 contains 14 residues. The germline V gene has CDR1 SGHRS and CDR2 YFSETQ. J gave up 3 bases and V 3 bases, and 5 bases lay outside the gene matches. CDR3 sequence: CASSSQGWDTEAFF. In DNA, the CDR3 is TGCGCCAGCAGCTCACAGGGGTGGGACACTGAAGCTTTCTTT.

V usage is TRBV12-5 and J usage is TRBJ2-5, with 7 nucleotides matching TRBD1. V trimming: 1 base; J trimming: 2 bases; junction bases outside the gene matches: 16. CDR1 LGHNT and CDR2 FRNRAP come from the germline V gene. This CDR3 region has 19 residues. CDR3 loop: CASGLAKDRAGSQQETQYF. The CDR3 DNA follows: TGTGCTAGTGGTTTGGCAAAAGACAGGGCAGGTTCTCAGCAAGAGACCCAGTACTTC.

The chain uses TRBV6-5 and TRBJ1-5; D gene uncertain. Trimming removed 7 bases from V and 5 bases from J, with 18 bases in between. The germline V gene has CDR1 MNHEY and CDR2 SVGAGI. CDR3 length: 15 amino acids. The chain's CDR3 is CASTSLVSYHQPQHF. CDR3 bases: TGTGCCAGCACTTCCCTGGTCAGTTACCATCAGCCCCAGCATTTT.

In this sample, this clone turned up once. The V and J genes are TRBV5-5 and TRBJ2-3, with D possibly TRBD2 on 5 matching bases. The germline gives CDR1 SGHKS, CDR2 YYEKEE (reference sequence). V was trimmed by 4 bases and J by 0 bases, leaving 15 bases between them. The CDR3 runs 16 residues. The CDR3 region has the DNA TGTGCCAGCAGCCAGGACTGGGCCGCGAGCACAGATACGCAGTATTTT. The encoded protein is CASSQDWAASTDTQYF.

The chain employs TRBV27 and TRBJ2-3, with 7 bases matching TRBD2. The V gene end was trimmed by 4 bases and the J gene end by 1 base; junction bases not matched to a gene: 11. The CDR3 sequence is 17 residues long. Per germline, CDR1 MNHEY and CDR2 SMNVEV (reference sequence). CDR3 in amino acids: CASSSRLWGGGTDTQYF. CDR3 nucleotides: TGTGCCAGCAGTTCCCGGCTTTGGGGGGGAGGCACAGATACGCAGTATTTT.

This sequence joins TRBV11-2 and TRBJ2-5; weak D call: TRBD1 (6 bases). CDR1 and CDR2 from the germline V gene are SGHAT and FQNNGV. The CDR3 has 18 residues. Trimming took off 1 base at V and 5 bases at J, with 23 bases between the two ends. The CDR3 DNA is TGTGCCAGCAGCTTAGGATGGCGACAGGCCTCTGCCTGGGAGACCCAGTACTTC. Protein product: CASSLGWRQASAWETQYF.

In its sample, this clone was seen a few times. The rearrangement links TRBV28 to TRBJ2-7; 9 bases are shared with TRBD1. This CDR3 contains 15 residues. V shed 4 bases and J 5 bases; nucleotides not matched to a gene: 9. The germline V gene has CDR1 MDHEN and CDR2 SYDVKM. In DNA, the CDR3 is TGTGCCAGCAGTTACCGTGGACAGGGGTCCCACGAGCAGTACTTC. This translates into CASSYRGQGSHEQYF.

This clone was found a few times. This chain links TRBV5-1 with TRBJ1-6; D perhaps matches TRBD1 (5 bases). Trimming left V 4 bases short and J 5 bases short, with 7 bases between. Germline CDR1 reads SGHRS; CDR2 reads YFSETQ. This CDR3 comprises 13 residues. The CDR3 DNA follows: TGCGCCAGCAGCAAGACAGATAATTCACCCCTCCACTTT. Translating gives CASSKTDNSPLHF. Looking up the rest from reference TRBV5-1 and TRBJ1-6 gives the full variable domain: KAGVTQTPRYLIKTRGQQVTLSCSPISGHRSVSWYQQTPGQGLQFLFEYFSETQRNKGNFPGRFSGRQFSNSRSEMNVSTLELGDSALYLCASSKTDNSPLHFGNGTRLTVT.

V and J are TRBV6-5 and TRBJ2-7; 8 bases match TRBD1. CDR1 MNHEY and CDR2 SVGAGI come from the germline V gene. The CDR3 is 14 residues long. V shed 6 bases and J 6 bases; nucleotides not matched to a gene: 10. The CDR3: CASRRPGQAAEQYF. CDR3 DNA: TGTGCCAGCAGGAGACCGGGACAGGCTGCCGAGCAGTACTTC.

The DNA of the CDR3 is TGTGCCAGCGGGGGCCCACCCTCCTACGAGCAGTACTTC. This encodes CASGGPPSYEQYF. The chain is built from TRBV28 and TRBJ2-7; D perhaps matches TRBD1 (6 bases). The CDR3 is made up of 13 amino acids. Deletions cut 8 bases from V and 0 bases from J, with 11 bases between. The germline V gene has CDR1 MDHEN and CDR2 SYDVKM.

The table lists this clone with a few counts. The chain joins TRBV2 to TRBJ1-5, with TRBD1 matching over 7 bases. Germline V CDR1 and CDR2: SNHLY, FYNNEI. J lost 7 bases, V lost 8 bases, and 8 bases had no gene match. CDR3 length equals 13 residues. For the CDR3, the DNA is TGTGCCAGCGCAGGGGGATTAGGACAGCCCCAGCATTTT. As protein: CASAGGLGQPQHF.

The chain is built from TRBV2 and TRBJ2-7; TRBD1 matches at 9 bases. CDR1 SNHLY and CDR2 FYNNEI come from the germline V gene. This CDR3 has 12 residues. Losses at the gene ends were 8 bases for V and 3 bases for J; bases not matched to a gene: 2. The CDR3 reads CASGQGLYEQYF. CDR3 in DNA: TGTGCCAGCGGACAGGGGCTCTACGAGCAGTACTTC. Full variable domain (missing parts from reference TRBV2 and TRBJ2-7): EPEVTQTPSHQVTQMGQEVILRCVPISNHLYFYWYRQILGQKVEFLVSFYNNEISEKSEIFDDQFSVERPDGSNFTLKIRSTKLEDSAMYFCASGQGLYEQYFGPGTRLTVT.

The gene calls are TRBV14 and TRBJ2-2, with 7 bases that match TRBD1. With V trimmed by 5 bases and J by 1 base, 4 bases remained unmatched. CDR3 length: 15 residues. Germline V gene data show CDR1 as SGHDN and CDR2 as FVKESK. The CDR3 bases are TGTGCCAGCAGCTCAAGGACAGGGAACACCGGGGAGCTGTTTTTT. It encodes CASSSRTGNTGELFF.

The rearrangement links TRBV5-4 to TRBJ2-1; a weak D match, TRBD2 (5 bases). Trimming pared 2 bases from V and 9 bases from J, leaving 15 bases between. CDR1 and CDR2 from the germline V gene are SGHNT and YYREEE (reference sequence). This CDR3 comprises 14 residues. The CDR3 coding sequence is TGTGCCAGCAGCTTTGGCGGGTTCCTAAGTGAGCAGTTCTTC. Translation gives CASSFGGFLSEQFF.

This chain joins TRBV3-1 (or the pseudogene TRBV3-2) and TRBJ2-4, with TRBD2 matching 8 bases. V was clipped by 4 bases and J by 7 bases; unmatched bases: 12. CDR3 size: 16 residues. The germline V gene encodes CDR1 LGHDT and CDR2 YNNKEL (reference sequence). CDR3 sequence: CASSPPVGGRLNIQYF. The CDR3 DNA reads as TGTGCCAGCAGCCCGCCGGTGGGCGGGAGGCTGAACATTCAGTACTTC.

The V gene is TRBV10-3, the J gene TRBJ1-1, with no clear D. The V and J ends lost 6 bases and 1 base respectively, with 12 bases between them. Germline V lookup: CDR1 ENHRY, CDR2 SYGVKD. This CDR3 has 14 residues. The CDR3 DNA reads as TGTGCCATCAGAGACTCTTCAGCGAACACTGAAGCTTTCTTT. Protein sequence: CAIRDSSANTEAFF.

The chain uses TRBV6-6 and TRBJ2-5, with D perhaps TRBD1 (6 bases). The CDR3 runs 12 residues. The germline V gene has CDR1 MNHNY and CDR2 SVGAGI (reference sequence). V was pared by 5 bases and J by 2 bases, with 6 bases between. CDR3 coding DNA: TGTGCCAGCAGTAGGGGGCAAGAGACCCAGTACTTC. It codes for CASSRGQETQYF.

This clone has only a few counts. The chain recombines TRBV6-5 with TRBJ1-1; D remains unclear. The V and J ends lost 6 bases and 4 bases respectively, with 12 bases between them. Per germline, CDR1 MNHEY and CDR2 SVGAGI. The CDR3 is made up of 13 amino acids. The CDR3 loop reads CASSGVRSTEAFF. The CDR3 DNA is TGTGCCAGCAGCGGAGTTAGGAGCACTGAAGCTTTCTTT.

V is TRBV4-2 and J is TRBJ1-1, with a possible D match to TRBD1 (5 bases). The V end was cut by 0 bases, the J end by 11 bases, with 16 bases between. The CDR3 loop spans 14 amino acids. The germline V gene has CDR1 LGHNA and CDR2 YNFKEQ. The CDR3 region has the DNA TGTGCCAGCAGCCAAGACGGGGGGGTACCCAGGGCTTTCTTT. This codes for CASSQDGGVPRAFF.

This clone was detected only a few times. This CDR3 is CATSKQGSSTEAFF. CDR3 nucleotides: TGTGCCACCTCCAAACAGGGATCAAGCACTGAAGCTTTCTTT. V usage is TRBV6-5 and J usage is TRBJ1-1; D possibly corresponds to TRBD1 (6 bases). Germline values: CDR1 MNHEY, CDR2 SVGAGI. This CDR3 spans 14 amino acids. Trimming shortened V by 10 bases and J by 4 bases, and 19 bases separated the two germline ends.

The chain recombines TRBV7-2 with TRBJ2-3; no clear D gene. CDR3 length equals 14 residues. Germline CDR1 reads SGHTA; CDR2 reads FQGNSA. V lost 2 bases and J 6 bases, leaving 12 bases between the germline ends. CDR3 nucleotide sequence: TGTGCCAGCAGCTTACGAGGATTCGGGGATACGCAGTATTTT. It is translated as CASSLRGFGDTQYF.

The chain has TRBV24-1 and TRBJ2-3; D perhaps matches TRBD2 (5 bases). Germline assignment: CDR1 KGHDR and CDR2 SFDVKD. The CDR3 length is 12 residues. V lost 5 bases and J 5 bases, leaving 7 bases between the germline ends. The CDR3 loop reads CATSGAVDTQYF. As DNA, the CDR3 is TGTGCCACCAGTGGAGCGGTAGATACGCAGTATTTT.

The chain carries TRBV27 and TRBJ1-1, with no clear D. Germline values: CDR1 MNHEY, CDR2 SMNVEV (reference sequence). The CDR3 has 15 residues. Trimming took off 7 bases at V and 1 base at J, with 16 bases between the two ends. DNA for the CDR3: TGTGCCAGCACTCGGACTGTCCTGGGGAACACTGAAGCTTTCTTT. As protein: CASTRTVLGNTEAFF.

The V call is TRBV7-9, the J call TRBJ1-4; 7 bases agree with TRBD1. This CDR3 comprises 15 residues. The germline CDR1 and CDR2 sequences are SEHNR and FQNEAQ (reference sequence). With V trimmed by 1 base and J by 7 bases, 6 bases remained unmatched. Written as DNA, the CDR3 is TGTGCCAGCAGCTTAGTGCACCAGGGGGGTGAAAAACTGTTTTTT. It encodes CASSLVHQGGEKLFF.

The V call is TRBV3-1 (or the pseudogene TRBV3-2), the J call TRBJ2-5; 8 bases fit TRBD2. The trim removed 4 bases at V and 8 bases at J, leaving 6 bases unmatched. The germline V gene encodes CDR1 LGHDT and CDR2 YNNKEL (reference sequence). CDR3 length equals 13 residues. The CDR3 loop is CASSPRLAPTQYF. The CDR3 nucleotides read TGTGCCAGCAGCCCCAGACTAGCGCCAACCCAGTACTTC.

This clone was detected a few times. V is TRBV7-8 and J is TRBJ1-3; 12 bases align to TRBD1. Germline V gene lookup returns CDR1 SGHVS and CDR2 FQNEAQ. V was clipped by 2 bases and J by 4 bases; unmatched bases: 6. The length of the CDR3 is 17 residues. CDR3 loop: CASSLLGQGAVGNTIYF. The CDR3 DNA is TGTGCCAGCAGCTTATTGGGACAGGGGGCTGTAGGAAACACCATATATTTT.

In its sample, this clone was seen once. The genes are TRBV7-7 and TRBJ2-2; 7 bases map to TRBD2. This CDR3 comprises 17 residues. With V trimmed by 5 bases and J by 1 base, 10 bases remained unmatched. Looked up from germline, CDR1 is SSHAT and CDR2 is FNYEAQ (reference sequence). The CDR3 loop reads CASSRFGSGVNTGELFF. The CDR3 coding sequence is TGTGCCAGCAGCCGCTTTGGAAGCGGGGTGAACACCGGGGAGCTGTTTTTT.

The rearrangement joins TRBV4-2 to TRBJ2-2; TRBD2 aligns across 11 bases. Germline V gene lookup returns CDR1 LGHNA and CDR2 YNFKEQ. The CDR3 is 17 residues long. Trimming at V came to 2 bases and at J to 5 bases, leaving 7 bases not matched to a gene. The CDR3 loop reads CASSQSSSGRWTGELFF. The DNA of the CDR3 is TGTGCCAGCAGCCAATCCTCTAGCGGGAGGTGGACCGGGGAGCTGTTTTTT.

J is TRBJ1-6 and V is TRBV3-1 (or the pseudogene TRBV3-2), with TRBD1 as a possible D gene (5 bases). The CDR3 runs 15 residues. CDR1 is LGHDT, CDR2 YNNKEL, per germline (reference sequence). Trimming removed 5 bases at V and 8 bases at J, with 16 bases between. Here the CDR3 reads CASSMTVKGDSPLHF. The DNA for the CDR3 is TGTGCCAGCAGCATGACAGTAAAAGGGGATTCACCCCTCCACTTT.